The text below deals with one T cell receptor beta chain. Per germline, CDR1 SGHVS and CDR2 FQNEAQ. CDR3 length: 15 residues. J gave up 5 bases and V 4 bases, and 6 bases lay outside the gene matches. The source of the sample is a study of blood T cell repertoires in COVID-19. Study-level information: In Cohort 3, a recovered donor had either two negative PCRs, clearance, or symptom resolution. From the United States, Italy and Spain came samples of acute and convalescent COVID-19. Nucleic acid was either cDNA or gDNA, and it came from T cells, B-cell-depleted T cells, or PBMCs.

Original data processing: Amplification from reference gene primers served as the basis for estimated nucleated cell counts. The repertoire was sequenced with immunoSEQ multiplex PCR; TCRdb's copy has only in-frame clones and lacks some. V, J and clone size are those of that table, while D and trimming were read from the DNA. The sample has roughly 200,000 clones, 86% seen once. The rearrangement links TRBV7-8 to TRBJ2-3; 10 bases line up with TRBD2. The sequence came from a woman in her fifties or sixties in a cohort exposed to, infected with or recovered from COVID-19 (not recorded which). The sequencing input was PBMCs or T cells enriched from blood (not recorded which). In DNA, the CDR3 is TGTGCCAGCAGCTCTAGCGGGGGTCGGGTAGATACGCAGTATTTT. Amino acids: CASSSSGGRVDTQYF. Full variable domain (outside the CDR3, taken from reference TRBV7-8 and TRBJ2-3): GAGVSQSPRYKVAKRGQDVALRCDPISGHVSLFWYQQALGQGPEFLTYFQNEAQLDKSGLPSDRFFAERPEGSVSTLKIQRTQQEDSAVYLCASSSSGGRVDTQYFGPGTRLTVL.